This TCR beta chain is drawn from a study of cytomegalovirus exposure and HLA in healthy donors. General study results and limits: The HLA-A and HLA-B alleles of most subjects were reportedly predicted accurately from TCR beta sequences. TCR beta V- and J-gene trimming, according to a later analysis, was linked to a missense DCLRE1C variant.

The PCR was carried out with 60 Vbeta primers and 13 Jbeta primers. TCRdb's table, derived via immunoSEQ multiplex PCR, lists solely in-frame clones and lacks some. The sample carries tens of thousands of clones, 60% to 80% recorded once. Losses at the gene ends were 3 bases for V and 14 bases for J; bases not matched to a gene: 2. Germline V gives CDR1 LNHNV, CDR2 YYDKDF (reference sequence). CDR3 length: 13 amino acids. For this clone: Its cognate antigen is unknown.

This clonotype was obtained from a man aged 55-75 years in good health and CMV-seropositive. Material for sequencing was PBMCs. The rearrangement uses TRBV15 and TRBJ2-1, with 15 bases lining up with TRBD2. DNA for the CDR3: TGTGCCACCAGCAGCTGGACTAGCGGGGGGGAGTTCTTC. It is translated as CATSSWTSGGEFF.